This T cell receptor beta chain was recorded in a study of blood T cell repertoires in COVID-19 (dated by TCRdb to the early 2020s). At the level of the whole study: Collaborator samples came from the United States, Italy and Spain and covered acute and convalescent phases of COVID-19. The material from the prospective study consisted of cDNA or gDNA derived from T cells, B-cell-depleted T cells, or PBMCs. The dataset comprised deeply sampled blood TCRbeta repertoires from subjects exposed to, actively infected with, or recovered from COVID-19. The repertoires were released in a freely available public database intended as a resource for research on the immune response to SARS-CoV-2. The samples were drawn from two sources: the first 160 participants of the ongoing ImmuneRACE study, and 1,000 to 1,500 subjects contributed by 6 global collaborators. A de-identified subject ID, COVID-19 status, age in years and sex were almost always included in the sample metadata. HLA class I and class II types, where available, came from metadata supplied by the sample provider rather than from assay-based typing. Study-wide findings and limitations: The quantity of clinical and demographic metadata differed by source and by participant and was supplied without curation.

To note about this clone: Its antigen is currently not known. It has no much larger one-base neighbor in the sample; base qualities were not kept.

One collaborating source in Seattle enrolled patients while the patients were actively infected and followed the patients over time throughout the course of disease. The collaborating institutions used their own protocols to collect whole blood in K2EDTA tubes. For TCRbeta analysis, collaborator samples were shipped as frozen whole blood, as isolated PBMCs, or as DNA extracted from either sample type. In the germline V gene, CDR1 corresponds to SGDLS and CDR2 to YYNGEE. Unmatched junction bases come to 13, with V trimmed by 4 bases and J by 0 bases. The CDR3 starts with the cysteine, ends with the phenylalanine, and has 19 residues. The CDR3 DNA has 57 bases and is translated from base 1. The immunoSEQ Assay, a bias-controlled multiplex PCR, was used to amplify TCRbeta CDR3 regions from genomic DNA. On the authors' methods: The number of nucleated cells in each sample was estimated by amplification of reference gene primers within the assay. To quantify the absolute abundance of each unique TCRbeta CDR3 rearrangement, sequence reads were collapsed and filtered. For each sample, productive Simpson clonality was calculated by taking the square root of Simpson's diversity index across productive rearrangements. TCRdb re-hosts the immuneACCESS table, in-frame sequences only. Its copies lack some clones; in the studies checked, an unresolved V gene accounts for under half of them, and the cause for the rest is not known. V, J and clone size were drawn from that table, and D and trimming were deduced from the DNA. Here the sample has roughly 230,000 clones; about 90% occur a single time. The top ten constitute 0.8% to 0.95% of the sample.

Sequenced input: peripheral blood. The source is a man between 25 and 39 years old with COVID-19, enrolled during active disease. In this chain, TRBV9 is recombined with TRBJ2-6, and 7 junction bases match TRBD1. Here is the DNA: TGTGCCAGCAGCCTCCTCCCCGGGACAGCGAGCTCTGGGGCCAACGTCCTGACTTTC. It codes for CASSLLPGTASSGANVLTF.